The rows below give T cell receptor beta chains drawn from one sample of a study of CDR3 diversity in severe acne. TCRdb passed the PCR reads through MiXCR, listing each CDR3 protein once. The sample has approximately 97,000 distinct CDR3 sequences, approximately 47% seen once; the top ten hold around 12%. Sequenced material: blood. The receptors originated from a male donor with acne. Each CDR3 is given with its conserved first and last residue. Fields, in order: J gene, V gene, D gene, clone size, CDR3 protein, CDR3 DNA. A D gene is named only where the DNA matches it firmly. A clone size is listed for some rows: how often the clone was seen (once, few, many), or a class if it is expanded.

j_gene: TRBJ1-5
v_gene: TRBV5-8
d_gene: TRBD1
abundance: many
CDR3aa: CASSNRGPDQPQHF
CDR3nt: TGTGCCAGCAGCAACAGGGGGCCTGATCAGCCCCAGCATTTT

j_gene: TRBJ2-3
v_gene: TRBV6-2/TRBV6-3
d_gene: TRBD1
abundance: few
CDR3aa: CASSGGSVDTQYF
CDR3nt: TGTGCCAGCTCAGGGGGCTCAGTAGATACGCAGTATTTT

j_gene: TRBJ2-1
v_gene: TRBV25-1
d_gene: .
abundance: .
CDR3aa: CASSQALGEQFF
CDR3nt: TGTGCCAGCAGCCAGGCCCTCGGGGAGCAGTTCTTC

j_gene: TRBJ1-2
v_gene: TRBV10-3
d_gene: .
abundance: once
CDR3aa: CAISVGYGYTF
CDR3nt: TGTGCCATCAGTGTGGGCTATGGCTACACCTTC

j_gene: TRBJ2-5
v_gene: TRBV14
d_gene: TRBD1
abundance: few
CDR3aa: CASSRRDRGRETQYF
CDR3nt: TGTGCCAGCAGCCGGCGGGACAGGGGGCGAGAGACCCAGTACTTC

j_gene: TRBJ2-5
v_gene: TRBV2
d_gene: TRBD1
abundance: many
CDR3aa: CASKGDRVLETQYF
CDR3nt: TGTGCCAGCAAAGGGGACAGGGTTTTAGAGACCCAGTACTTC

j_gene: TRBJ2-7
v_gene: TRBV7-6
d_gene: TRBD1
abundance: few
CDR3aa: CASSTGQGYEQYF
CDR3nt: TGTGCCAGCAGCACAGGACAGGGCTACGAGCAGTACTTC

j_gene: TRBJ2-1
v_gene: TRBV6-1
d_gene: .
abundance: many
CDR3aa: CATGSYNEQFF
CDR3nt: TGTGCCACTGGTTCCTACAATGAGCAGTTCTTC

j_gene: TRBJ1-2
v_gene: TRBV10-3
d_gene: .
abundance: few
CDR3aa: CAISVRDQEGYTF
CDR3nt: TGTGCCATCAGTGTCCGGGACCAGGAGGGCTACACCTTC

j_gene: TRBJ2-5
v_gene: TRBV7-3
d_gene: .
abundance: few
CDR3aa: CASSLIHLEGTQYF
CDR3nt: TGTGCCAGCAGCTTAATCCACCTTGAGGGGACCCAGTACTTC

j_gene: TRBJ2-7
v_gene: TRBV7-2
d_gene: .
abundance: .
CDR3aa: CASGWTINYEQYF
CDR3nt: TGTGCCAGCGGGTGGACAATAAACTACGAGCAGTACTTC

j_gene: TRBJ1-1
v_gene: TRBV20-1
d_gene: .
abundance: many
CDR3aa: CSAKRGSSEAFF
CDR3nt: TGCAGTGCAAAGAGGGGATCCTCTGAAGCTTTCTTT

j_gene: TRBJ1-4
v_gene: TRBV20-1
d_gene: TRBD1
abundance: .
CDR3aa: CSADAPLDRGSNEKLFF
CDR3nt: TGCAGTGCCGACGCACCGCTGGACAGGGGGTCTAATGAAAAACTGTTTTTT

j_gene: TRBJ1-1
v_gene: TRBV5-1
d_gene: .
abundance: many
CDR3aa: CASSQSTGSDTEAFF
CDR3nt: TGCGCCAGCAGCCAATCTACAGGGTCTGACACTGAAGCTTTCTTT

j_gene: TRBJ1-2
v_gene: TRBV12-3/TRBV12-4
d_gene: TRBD1
abundance: .
CDR3aa: CASTLGQSDDGYTF
CDR3nt: TGTGCCAGCACCCTGGGACAGTCAGACGATGGCTACACCTTC

j_gene: TRBJ1-2
v_gene: TRBV7-9
d_gene: .
abundance: many
CDR3aa: CASSTGLRAIRVYGYTF
CDR3nt: TGTGCCAGCAGTACTGGACTGCGAGCGATTCGGGTCTATGGCTACACCTTC

j_gene: TRBJ2-6
v_gene: TRBV3-1
d_gene: .
abundance: .
CDR3aa: CASSQGAGANVLTF
CDR3nt: TGTGCCAGCAGCCAGGGGGCTGGGGCCAACGTCCTGACTTTC

j_gene: TRBJ1-5
v_gene: TRBV6-1
d_gene: .
abundance: .
CDR3aa: CASSEAGGLRGNQPQHF
CDR3nt: TGTGCCAGCAGTGAAGCGGGGGGGTTAAGGGGCAATCAGCCCCAGCATTTT

j_gene: TRBJ2-5
v_gene: TRBV20-1
d_gene: .
abundance: .
CDR3aa: CSARRRLGETQYF
CDR3nt: TGCAGTGCTAGACGGAGATTGGGGGAGACCCAGTACTTC

j_gene: TRBJ2-4
v_gene: TRBV29-1
d_gene: .
abundance: .
CDR3aa: CSVEQGTKNIQYF
CDR3nt: TGCAGCGTTGAACAGGGAACCAAAAACATTCAGTACTTC

j_gene: TRBJ1-1
v_gene: TRBV10-1
d_gene: .
abundance: .
CDR3aa: CASSELRKMNTEAFF
CDR3nt: TGCGCCAGCAGTGAGTTGAGAAAGATGAACACTGAAGCTTTCTTT

j_gene: TRBJ2-1
v_gene: TRBV12-3/TRBV12-4
d_gene: .
abundance: .
CDR3aa: CASSLGGSDEQFF
CDR3nt: TGTGCCAGCAGTTTAGGGGGATCGGATGAGCAGTTCTTC